These 21 T cell receptor beta chains were sequenced from one sample in a study of shared clonotypes between healthy human individuals. Sequencing was performed with immunoSEQ multiplex PCR; in TCRdb, only in-frame clones are kept and a portion is missing. The data show about 1.5 million clones, 95% to 99% seen once. Sequencing was performed on naive CD4+ T cells sorted from blood. Subset denoted: CD45RA+ positively selected. Source of these receptors: a man aged 30-40 years in good health.

The chain couples TRBV6-5 to TRBJ1-1; D is uncertain. The germline CDR1 and CDR2 sequences are MNHEY and SVGAGI. The length of the CDR3 is 13 residues. Trimming stripped 4 bases from V and 5 bases from J, with 11 bases between. The CDR3 region has the DNA TGTGCCAGCAGTTTTGGGGAATGGACTGAAGCTTTCTTT. It codes for CASSFGEWTEAFF.

The chain carries TRBV28 and TRBJ1-1; D is perhaps TRBD1 (5 bases). The CDR3 extends over 13 amino acids. Germline V gives CDR1 MDHEN, CDR2 SYDVKM. Trimming removed 4 bases from V and 0 bases from J, with 6 bases in between. Written as DNA, the CDR3 is TGTGCCAGCAGTTCCAGGGTGAACACTGAAGCTTTCTTT. Its protein is CASSSRVNTEAFF. Complete variable domain (other parts from reference TRBV28 and TRBJ1-1): DVKVTQSSRYLVKRTGEKVFLECVQDMDHENMFWYRQDPGLGLRLIYFSYDVKMKEKGDIPEGYSVSREKKERFSLILESASTNQTSMYLCASSSRVNTEAFFGQGTRLTVV.

The chain recombines TRBV2 with TRBJ2-1; 8 bases are a match to TRBD2. The ends lost 6 bases at V and 9 bases at J; junction bases unmatched: 10. The germline gives CDR1 SNHLY, CDR2 FYNNEI. The CDR3 loop spans 14 amino acids. The CDR3 here is CASRDTPGGSEQFF. In DNA form, the CDR3 reads TGTGCCAGCAGGGATACTCCGGGGGGGAGTGAGCAGTTCTTC.

This sequence joins TRBV2 and TRBJ2-1, with D perhaps matching TRBD1 or TRBD2 (5 bases each). The CDR3 is made up of 14 amino acids. The germline V and J ends were trimmed by 7 bases and 7 bases, with 17 bases remaining between them. CDR1 is SNHLY, CDR2 FYNNEI, per germline. CDR3 region: CASKRTGTMNEQFF. CDR3 coding DNA: TGTGCCAGCAAAAGAACCGGGACGATGAATGAGCAGTTCTTC. The complete variable domain, with remaining parts taken from reference TRBV2 and TRBJ2-1, reads EPEVTQTPSHQVTQMGQEVILRCVPISNHLYFYWYRQILGQKVEFLVSFYNNEISEKSEIFDDQFSVERPDGSNFTLKIRSTKLEDSAMYFCASKRTGTMNEQFFGPGTRLTVL.

The chain has TRBV6-5 and TRBJ1-1; no clear D gene. The V end was cut by 2 bases, the J end by 0 bases, with 4 bases between. This CDR3 is 13 amino acids long. Germline assignment: CDR1 MNHEY and CDR2 SVGAGI. The CDR3 DNA reads TGTGCCAGCAGTTACGATATGAACACTGAAGCTTTCTTT. It specifies CASSYDMNTEAFF.

The chain is built from TRBV6-1 and TRBJ2-2; D ambiguous. The germline gives CDR1 MNHNS, CDR2 SASEGT. Trimming left V 5 bases short and J 3 bases short, with 13 bases between. The CDR3 is made up of 15 amino acids. The CDR3 coding sequence is TGTGCCAGCAGTCCGACAAGAGCGTACACCGGGGAGCTGTTTTTT. The encoded protein is CASSPTRAYTGELFF.

About this clone itself: Other DNA sequences in this sample translate to the same CDR3. V is TRBV18 and J is TRBJ2-5; tentatively, D is TRBD1 (6 bases). Germline V gene sequence: CDR1 KGHSH, CDR2 LQKENI. V lost 6 bases and J 4 bases, leaving 12 bases between the germline ends. This CDR3 spans 13 amino acids. CDR3 in amino acids: CASSPGVGETQYF. The CDR3 DNA reads as TGTGCCAGCTCGCCAGGGGTGGGAGAGACCCAGTACTTC.

V usage is TRBV2 and J usage is TRBJ2-2, with D tentatively TRBD1 (5 bases). V lost 6 bases and J 0 bases, leaving 8 bases between the germline ends. Germline V gene lookup returns CDR1 SNHLY and CDR2 FYNNEI. CDR3 length equals 14 residues. The CDR3, as DNA: TGTGCCAGCAGACCAGGGACGAACACCGGGGAGCTGTTTTTT. This codes for CASRPGTNTGELFF.

This clone was detected only once. The CDR3 sequence is CASSRTGEGEKLFF. CDR3 nucleotides: TGTGCCAGCAGCCGTACAGGGGAGGGGGAAAAACTGTTTTTT. The chain is built from TRBV5-4 and TRBJ1-4; 7 nucleotides align to TRBD1. Germline V gives CDR1 SGHNT, CDR2 YYREEE (reference sequence). The CDR3 consists of 14 residues. The V segment lost 4 bases and the J segment 8 bases; nucleotides outside the gene matches: 8.

The rearrangement joins TRBV2 to TRBJ2-7; possibly TRBD1 or TRBD2 for D (5 bases each). V gave up 6 bases and J gave up 3 bases, with 15 bases separating them. Germline V gene data show CDR1 as SNHLY and CDR2 as FYNNEI. The CDR3 has 14 residues. This CDR3 reads CASRAGTVIYEQYF. As DNA, the CDR3 is TGTGCCAGCAGGGCCGGGACGGTGATCTACGAGCAGTACTTC. The variable domain in full, completed from reference TRBV2 and TRBJ2-7, reads EPEVTQTPSHQVTQMGQEVILRCVPISNHLYFYWYRQILGQKVEFLVSFYNNEISEKSEIFDDQFSVERPDGSNFTLKIRSTKLEDSAMYFCASRAGTVIYEQYFGPGTRLTVT.

The genes are TRBV6-5 and TRBJ2-5; D is possibly TRBD1 (7 bases). Trimming took off 6 bases at V and 1 base at J, with 12 bases between the two ends. CDR1 and CDR2 from the germline V gene are MNHEY and SVGAGI. The CDR3 is 14 amino acids. The CDR3 reads CASSDQGGQETQYF. The CDR3 DNA follows: TGTGCCAGCAGCGATCAGGGGGGCCAAGAGACCCAGTACTTC.

The chain carries TRBV7-6 and TRBJ2-5, with TRBD1 as a possible D gene (6 bases). CDR3 length: 14 residues. Trimming stripped 8 bases from V and 5 bases from J, with 18 bases between. Germline values: CDR1 SGHVS, CDR2 FNYEAQ. The CDR3 DNA sequence: TGTGCCAGCCCCGAGGACAGACCCACGGAGACCCAGTACTTC. Translated, it gives CASPEDRPTETQYF. The full variable domain, completed using reference TRBV7-6 and TRBJ2-5, is GAGVSQSPRYKVTKRGQDVALRCDPISGHVSLYWYRQALGQGPEFLTYFNYEAQQDKSGLPNDRFSAERPEGSISTLTIQRTEQRDSAMYRCASPEDRPTETQYFGPGTRLLVL.

The V call is TRBV5-6, the J call TRBJ2-1, with D possibly being TRBD2 (6 bases). Per germline, CDR1 SGHDT and CDR2 YYEEEE. V was cut by 3 bases and J by 0 bases, with 10 bases left in between. The CDR3 length is 15 residues. CDR3 nucleotide sequence: TGTGCCAGCAGCTGGGGACTGAGCTCCTACAATGAGCAGTTCTTC. Translation gives CASSWGLSSYNEQFF.

The chain recombines TRBV4-2 with TRBJ1-2; possibly TRBD1 for D (6 bases). Trimming pared 3 bases from V and 4 bases from J, leaving 21 bases between. The germline V gene encodes CDR1 LGHNA and CDR2 YNFKEQ. This CDR3 spans 17 amino acids. CDR3 DNA sequence: TGTGCCAGCAGCCATGGGGGGGCAGGGAAGAATGTCTATGGCTACACCTTC. It specifies CASSHGGAGKNVYGYTF.

V is TRBV7-9 and J is TRBJ2-5; D possibly corresponds to TRBD2 (6 bases). Deletions cut 10 bases from V and 0 bases from J, with 15 bases between. CDR1 SEHNR and CDR2 FQNEAQ come from the germline V gene (reference sequence). The length of the CDR3 is 14 residues. Written as DNA, the CDR3 is TGTGCCATCCCCAGAGAGCGGGACCAAGAGACCCAGTACTTC. This codes for CAIPRERDQETQYF. The variable domain in full, with the rest retrieved from reference TRBV7-9 and TRBJ2-5, is DTGVSQNPRHKITKRGQNVTFRCDPISEHNRLYWYRQTLGQGPEFLTYFQNEAQLEKSRLLSDRFSAERPKGSFSTLEIQRTEQGDSAMYLCAIPRERDQETQYFGPGTRLLVL.

The chain couples TRBV7-2 to TRBJ2-2, with D tentatively TRBD1 (5 bases). CDR1 and CDR2 from the germline V gene are SGHTA and FQGNSA. The CDR3 spans 16 residues. The V end lost 6 bases, the J end lost 2 bases, and 16 bases lay between the germline ends. CDR3 residues: CASSPPGRANTGELFF. As DNA, the CDR3 is TGTGCCAGCAGTCCACCCGGCAGGGCAAACACCGGGGAGCTGTTTTTT. The entire variable domain, with the rest obtained from reference TRBV7-2 and TRBJ2-2, is as follows: GAGVSQSPSNKVTEKGKDVELRCDPISGHTALYWYRQSLGQGLEFLIYFQGNSAPDKSGLPSDRFSAERTGGSVSTLTIQRTQQEDSAVYLCASSPPGRANTGELFFGEGSRLTVL.

In this sample, this clone turned up once. The J gene is TRBJ2-2, the V gene TRBV6-5; D may be TRBD2 (6 bases). The CDR3 sequence is 15 residues long. The germline V gene has CDR1 MNHEY and CDR2 SVGAGI. Trimming left V 6 bases short and J 1 base short, with 12 bases between. The CDR3 region has the DNA TGTGCCAGCAGCCATTGGGGAGGGAACACCGGGGAGCTGTTTTTT. It translates to CASSHWGGNTGELFF.

This clone was seen a handful of times. CDR3 in DNA: TGTGCCAGCAGCGTAGGGGTTAGCGGGAACAGTCAGCAGTACTTC. Translated: CASSVGVSGNSQQYF. J is TRBJ2-7 and V is TRBV9; 8 bases are shared with TRBD2. With 0 bases clipped from V and 8 bases from J, the junction kept 10 bases outside the gene matches. The V gene's germline CDR1 is SGDLS and CDR2 YYNGEE. CDR3 size: 15 residues.

The chain uses TRBV19 and TRBJ1-1; 7 positions match TRBD1. V gave up 5 bases and J gave up 1 base; unmatched junction bases: 7. Germline V gives CDR1 LNHDA, CDR2 SQIVND (reference sequence). The CDR3 has 15 amino acids. CDR3 sequence (DNA): TGTGCCAGTAGTTTGGTGGGACAGTGGAACACTGAAGCTTTCTTT. The encoded protein is CASSLVGQWNTEAFF. The entire variable domain, with the rest obtained from reference TRBV19 and TRBJ1-1, is as follows: DGGITQSPKYLFRKEGQNVTLSCEQNLNHDAMYWYRQDPGQGLRLIYYSQIVNDFQKGDIAEGYSVSREKKESFPLTVTSAQKNPTAFYLCASSLVGQWNTEAFFGQGTRLTVV.

The chain joins TRBV9 to TRBJ2-1, with 7 positions matching TRBD2. Germline CDR1 and CDR2: SGDLS and YYNGEE. V lost 0 bases, J lost 8 bases, and 23 bases stayed unmatched. This CDR3 spans 20 amino acids. The CDR3 loop reads CASSVEIQRGFESPWDEQFF. The CDR3 DNA is TGTGCCAGCAGCGTAGAGATTCAGCGGGGTTTTGAGTCACCCTGGGATGAGCAGTTCTTC.

The chain links TRBV7-2 to TRBJ1-2; no clear D gene. CDR1 is SGHTA, CDR2 FQGNSA, per germline. Trimming removed 1 base from V and 7 bases from J, with 4 bases in between. This CDR3 has 11 residues. The DNA of the CDR3 is TGTGCCAGCAGCTTAGTGCGTGGCTACACCTTC. This sequence encodes CASSLVRGYTF. Full variable domain (remainder filled in from reference TRBV7-2 and TRBJ1-2): GAGVSQSPSNKVTEKGKDVELRCDPISGHTALYWYRQSLGQGLEFLIYFQGNSAPDKSGLPSDRFSAERTGGSVSTLTIQRTQQEDSAVYLCASSLVRGYTFGSGTRLTVV.